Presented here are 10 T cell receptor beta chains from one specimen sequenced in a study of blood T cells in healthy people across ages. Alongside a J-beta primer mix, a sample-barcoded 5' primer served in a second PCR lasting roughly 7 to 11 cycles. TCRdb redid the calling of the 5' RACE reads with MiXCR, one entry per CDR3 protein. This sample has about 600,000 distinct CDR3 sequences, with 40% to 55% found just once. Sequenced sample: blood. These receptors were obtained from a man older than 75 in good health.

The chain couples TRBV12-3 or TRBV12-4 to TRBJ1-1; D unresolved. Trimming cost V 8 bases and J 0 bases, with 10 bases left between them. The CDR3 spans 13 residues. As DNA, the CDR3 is TGTGCCAGCCGAGGAAACATGAACACTGAAGCTTTCTTT. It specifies CASRGNMNTEAFF.

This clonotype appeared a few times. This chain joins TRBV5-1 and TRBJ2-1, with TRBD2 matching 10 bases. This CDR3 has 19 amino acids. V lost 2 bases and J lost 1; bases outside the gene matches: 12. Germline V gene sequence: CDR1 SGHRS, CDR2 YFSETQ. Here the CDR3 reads CASSFPGTSADRSYNEQFF. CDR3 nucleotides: TGCGCCAGCAGCTTCCCCGGGACTAGCGCCGATAGGTCCTACAATGAGCAGTTCTTC. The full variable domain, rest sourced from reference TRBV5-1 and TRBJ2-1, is KAGVTQTPRYLIKTRGQQVTLSCSPISGHRSVSWYQQTPGQGLQFLFEYFSETQRNKGNFPGRFSGRQFSNSRSEMNVSTLELGDSALYLCASSFPGTSADRSYNEQFFGPGTRLTVL.

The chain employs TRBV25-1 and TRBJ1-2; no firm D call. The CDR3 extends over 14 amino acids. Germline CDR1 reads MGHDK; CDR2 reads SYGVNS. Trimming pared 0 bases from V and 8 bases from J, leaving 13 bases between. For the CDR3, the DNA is TGTGCCAGCAGTGAATACGGTGAAGGTCGGGGCTACACCTTC. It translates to CASSEYGEGRGYTF.

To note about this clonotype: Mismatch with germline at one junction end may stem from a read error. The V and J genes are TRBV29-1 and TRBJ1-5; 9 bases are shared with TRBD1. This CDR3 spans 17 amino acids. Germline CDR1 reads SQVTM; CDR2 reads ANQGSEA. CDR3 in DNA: TGTAGCTGGGACAAGGGACAGGGAGGAATTGACAATCAGCCCCAGCATTTT. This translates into CSWDKGQGGIDNQPQHF.

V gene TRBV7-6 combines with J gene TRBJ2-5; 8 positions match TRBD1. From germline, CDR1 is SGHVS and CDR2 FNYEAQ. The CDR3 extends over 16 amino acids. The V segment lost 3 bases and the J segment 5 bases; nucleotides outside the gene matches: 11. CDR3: CASSLATGAPGETQYF. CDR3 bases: TGTGCCAGCAGCTTGGCGACAGGGGCGCCTGGGGAGACCCAGTACTTC.

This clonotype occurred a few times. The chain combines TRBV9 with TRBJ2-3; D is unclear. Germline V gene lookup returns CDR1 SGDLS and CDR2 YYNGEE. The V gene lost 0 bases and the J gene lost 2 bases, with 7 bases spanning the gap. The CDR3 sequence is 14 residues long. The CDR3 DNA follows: TGTGCCAGCAGCGTAGGGCTACCCACAGATACGCAGTATTTT. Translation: CASSVGLPTDTQYF. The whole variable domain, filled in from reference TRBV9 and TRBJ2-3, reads DSGVTQTPKHLITATGQRVTLRCSPRSGDLSVYWYQQSLDQGLQFLIQYYNGEERAKGNILERFSAQQFPDLHSELNLSSLELGDSALYFCASSVGLPTDTQYFGPGTRLTVL.

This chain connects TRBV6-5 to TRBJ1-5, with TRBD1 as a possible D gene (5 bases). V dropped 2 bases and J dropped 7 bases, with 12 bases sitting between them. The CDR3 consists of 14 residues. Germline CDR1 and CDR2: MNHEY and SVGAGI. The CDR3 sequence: CASSYHRGDQPQHF. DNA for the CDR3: TGTGCCAGCAGTTACCATAGGGGTGACCAGCCCCAGCATTTT.

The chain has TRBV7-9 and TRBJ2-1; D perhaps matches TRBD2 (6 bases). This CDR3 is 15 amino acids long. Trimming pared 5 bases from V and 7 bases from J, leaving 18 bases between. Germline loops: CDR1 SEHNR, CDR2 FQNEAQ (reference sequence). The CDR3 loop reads CASSQRTGAGNEQFF. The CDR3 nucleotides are TGTGCCAGCAGCCAACGAACCGGGGCGGGAAATGAGCAGTTCTTC.

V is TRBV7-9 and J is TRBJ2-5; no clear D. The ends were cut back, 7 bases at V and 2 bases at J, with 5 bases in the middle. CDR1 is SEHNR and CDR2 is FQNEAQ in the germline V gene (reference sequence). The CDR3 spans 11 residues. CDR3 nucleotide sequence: TGTGCCAGCAACTCTCAAGAGACCCAGTACTTC. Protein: CASNSQETQYF. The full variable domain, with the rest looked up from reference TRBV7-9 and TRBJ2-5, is DTGVSQNPRHKITKRGQNVTFRCDPISEHNRLYWYRQTLGQGPEFLTYFQNEAQLEKSRLLSDRFSAERPKGSFSTLEIQRTEQGDSAMYLCASNSQETQYFGPGTRLLVL.

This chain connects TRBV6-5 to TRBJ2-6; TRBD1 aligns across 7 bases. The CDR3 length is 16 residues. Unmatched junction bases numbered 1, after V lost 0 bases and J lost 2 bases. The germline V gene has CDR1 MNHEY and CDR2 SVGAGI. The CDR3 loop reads CASSYSGGPGANVLTF. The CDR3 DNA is TGTGCCAGCAGTTACTCAGGGGGCCCTGGGGCCAACGTCCTGACTTTC.